This TCR beta chain was identified in a study of control samples from healthy donors and cancer patients. Method: immunoSEQ multiplex PCR; TCRdb's copy keeps in-frame clones and lacks some. This table has about 92,000 clones, about four fifths appearing once. From germline, CDR1 is SGHKS and CDR2 YYEKEE (reference sequence). The V segment lost 1 base and the J segment 0 bases; nucleotides outside the gene matches: 3. The CDR3 is made up of 16 amino acids. This chain links TRBV5-5 with TRBJ2-2; the match to TRBD1 covers 7 bases. This TCR came from a woman aged 55-69 years in good health. The material sequenced was blood. CDR3 region: CASSLRGGTNTGELFF. The DNA of the CDR3 is TGTGCCAGCAGCTTGAGAGGGGGCACGAACACCGGGGAGCTGTTTTTT.